These T cell receptor beta chains were read from a single sample in a study of blood T cell repertoires in COVID-19. The assay was immunoSEQ multiplex PCR, and TCRdb's table has in-frame clones only and misses some. This sample yields under 95,000 clones, of which around three quarters are seen a single time; about a quarter belongs to the top ten. The sequenced sample was peripheral blood. All receptors come from a man in his 60s with active or convalescent COVID-19. CDR3s include the opening cysteine and the closing phenylalanine or tryptophan. The order of the fields is CDR3 protein, V gene, J gene.

CDR3aa: CASRARERNTGELFF
v_gene: TRBV5-4
j_gene: TRBJ2-2

CDR3aa: CASSPLDRGHGYTF
v_gene: TRBV18
j_gene: TRBJ1-2

CDR3aa: CAWSVEGAYEQYF
v_gene: TRBV30
j_gene: TRBJ2-7

CDR3aa: CASSLTGFDNSPLHF
v_gene: TRBV5-1
j_gene: TRBJ1-6

CDR3aa: CASRDRDGSYEQYF
v_gene: TRBV5-4
j_gene: TRBJ2-7

CDR3aa: CAVESNRGHGTDTQYF
v_gene: TRBV19
j_gene: TRBJ2-3

CDR3aa: CASSLRTGSAGELFF
v_gene: TRBV5-1
j_gene: TRBJ2-2

CDR3aa: CASSPTPGQGGWEQYF
v_gene: TRBV5-1
j_gene: TRBJ2-7

CDR3aa: CASSLLIRVQETQYF
v_gene: TRBV7-2
j_gene: TRBJ2-5

CDR3aa: CASSSDAGTPGDTIYF
v_gene: TRBV5-5
j_gene: TRBJ1-3

CDR3aa: CASSRQRTNNEQFF
v_gene: TRBV4-2
j_gene: TRBJ2-1

CDR3aa: CAISERRPDTQYF
v_gene: TRBV10-3
j_gene: TRBJ2-3

CDR3aa: CASTRQGVGGTEAFF
v_gene: TRBV18
j_gene: TRBJ1-1

CDR3aa: CASSLGQTGELFF
v_gene: TRBV27
j_gene: TRBJ2-2

CDR3aa: CASSSTGLIQPQHF
v_gene: TRBV7-9
j_gene: TRBJ1-5

CDR3aa: CASSLLPDNNYGYTF
v_gene: TRBV5-6
j_gene: TRBJ1-2

CDR3aa: CASSQGLTPTEAFF
v_gene: TRBV11-3
j_gene: TRBJ1-1

CDR3aa: CASSLLGAQTYNEQFF
v_gene: TRBV7-2
j_gene: TRBJ2-1

CDR3aa: CASSVRGQAVSGANVLTF
v_gene: TRBV2
j_gene: TRBJ2-6